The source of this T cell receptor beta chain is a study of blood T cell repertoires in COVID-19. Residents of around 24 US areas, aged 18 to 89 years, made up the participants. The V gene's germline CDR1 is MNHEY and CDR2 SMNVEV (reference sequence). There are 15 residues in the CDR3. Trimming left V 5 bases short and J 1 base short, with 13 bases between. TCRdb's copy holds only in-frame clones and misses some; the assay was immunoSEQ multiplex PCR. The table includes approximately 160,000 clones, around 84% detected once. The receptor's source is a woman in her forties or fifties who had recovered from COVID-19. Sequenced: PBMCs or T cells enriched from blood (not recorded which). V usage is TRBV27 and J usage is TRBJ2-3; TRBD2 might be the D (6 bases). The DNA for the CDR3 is TGTGCCAGCAGTCAACCCCCGGGAGGCACAGATACGCAGTATTTT. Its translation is CASSQPPGGTDTQYF.